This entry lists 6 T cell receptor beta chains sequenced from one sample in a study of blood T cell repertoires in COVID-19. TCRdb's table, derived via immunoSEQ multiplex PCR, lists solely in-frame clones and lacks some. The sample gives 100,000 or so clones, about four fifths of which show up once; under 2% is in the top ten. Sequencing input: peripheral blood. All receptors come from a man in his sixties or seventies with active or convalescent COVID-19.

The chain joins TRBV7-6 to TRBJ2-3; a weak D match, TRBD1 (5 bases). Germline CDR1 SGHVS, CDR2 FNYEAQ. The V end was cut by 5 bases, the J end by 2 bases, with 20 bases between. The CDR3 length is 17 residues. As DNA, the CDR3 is TGTGCCAGCAGCGACGATGGGCAAGGGGCGAACACAGATACGCAGTATTTT. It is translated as CASSDDGQGANTDTQYF.

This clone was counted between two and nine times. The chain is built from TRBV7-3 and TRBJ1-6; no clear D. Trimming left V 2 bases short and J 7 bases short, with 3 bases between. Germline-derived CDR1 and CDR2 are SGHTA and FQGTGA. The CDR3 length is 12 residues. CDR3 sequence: CASSLENSPLHF. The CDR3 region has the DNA TGTGCCAGCAGCTTAGAGAATTCACCCCTCCACTTT. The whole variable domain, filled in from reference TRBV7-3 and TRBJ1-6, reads GAGVSQTPSNKVTEKGKYVELRCDPISGHTALYWYRQSLGQGPEFLIYFQGTGAADDSGLPNDRFFAVRPEGSVSTLKIQRTERGDSAVYLCASSLENSPLHFGNGTRLTVT.

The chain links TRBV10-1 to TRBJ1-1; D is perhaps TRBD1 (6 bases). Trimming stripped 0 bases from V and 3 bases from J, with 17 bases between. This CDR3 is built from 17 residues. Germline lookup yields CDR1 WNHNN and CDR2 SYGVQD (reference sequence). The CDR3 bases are TGCGCCAGCAGTGAGTCGGATCCGACAGGAGAAGACACTGAAGCTTTCTTT. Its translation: CASSESDPTGEDTEAFF.

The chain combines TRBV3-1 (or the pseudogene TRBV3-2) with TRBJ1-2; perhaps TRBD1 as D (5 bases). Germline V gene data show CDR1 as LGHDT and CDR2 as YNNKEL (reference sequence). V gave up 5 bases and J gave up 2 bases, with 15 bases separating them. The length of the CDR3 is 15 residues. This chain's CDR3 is CASSDPFGGNYGYTF. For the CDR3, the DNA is TGTGCCAGCAGCGACCCGTTTGGGGGGAACTATGGCTACACCTTC.

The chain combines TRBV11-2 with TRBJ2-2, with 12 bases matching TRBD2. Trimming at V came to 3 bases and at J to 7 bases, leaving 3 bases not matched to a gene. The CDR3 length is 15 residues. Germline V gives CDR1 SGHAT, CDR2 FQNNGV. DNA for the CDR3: TGTGCCAGCAGCTTGCTAGCGGGGGGGATCGGGGAGCTGTTTTTT. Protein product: CASSLLAGGIGELFF.

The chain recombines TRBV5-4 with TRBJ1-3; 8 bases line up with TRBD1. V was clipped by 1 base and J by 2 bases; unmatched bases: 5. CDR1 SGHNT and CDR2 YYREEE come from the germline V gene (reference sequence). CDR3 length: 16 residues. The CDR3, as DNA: TGTGCCAGCAGCTTGTCCGCCAGGGGGCCTGGAAACACCATATATTTT. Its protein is CASSLSARGPGNTIYF.